The clone carrying this T cell receptor (beta chain) was seen ten or more times. Its target is not known. This beta chain is an unintended read in a library built for alpha chains; its size means little. This specimen comes from a study of spatial heterogeneity in lung cancer. This CDR3 spans 15 amino acids. The ends lost 4 bases at V and 1 base at J; junction bases unmatched: 6. Germline V lookup: CDR1 MNHNY, CDR2 SVGAGI (reference sequence). Regarding the study as a whole: Counts that tracked tumor mutation counts were those of expanded intratumoral alpha and beta TCRs.

The time point: sample taken at primary tumor resection. TCRdb reanalysed the 5' RACE reads using MiXCR and keeps one entry per CDR3 protein. Here the sample spans 9,500 to 10,000 distinct CDR3 sequences, approximately 5.8% being singletons. The source of this sequence is a male donor with early-stage non-small cell lung cancer. The chain combines TRBV6-6 with TRBJ2-5; TRBD2 matches at 7 bases. Material: lung tumor tissue, obtained at surgery. In DNA form, the CDR3 reads TGTGCCAGCAGTTGGCCTGGGGGGGGCCAAGAGACCCAGTACTTC. As protein: CASSWPGGGQETQYF.